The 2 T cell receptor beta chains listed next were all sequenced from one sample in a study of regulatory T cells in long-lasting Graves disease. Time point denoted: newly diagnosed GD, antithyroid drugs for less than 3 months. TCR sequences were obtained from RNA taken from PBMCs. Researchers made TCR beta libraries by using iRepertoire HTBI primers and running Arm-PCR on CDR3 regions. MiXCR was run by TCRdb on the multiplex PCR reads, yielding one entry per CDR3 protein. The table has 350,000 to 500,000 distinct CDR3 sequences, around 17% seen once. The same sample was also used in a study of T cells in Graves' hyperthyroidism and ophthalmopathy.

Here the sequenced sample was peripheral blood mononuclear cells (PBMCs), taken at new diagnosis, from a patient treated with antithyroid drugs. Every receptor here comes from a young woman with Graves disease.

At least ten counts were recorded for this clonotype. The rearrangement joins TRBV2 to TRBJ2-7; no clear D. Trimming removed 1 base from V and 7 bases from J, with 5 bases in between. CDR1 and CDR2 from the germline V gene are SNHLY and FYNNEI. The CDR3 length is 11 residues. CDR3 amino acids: CASSEENEQYF. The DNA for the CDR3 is TGTGCCAGCAGTGAAGAAAATGAGCAGTACTTC. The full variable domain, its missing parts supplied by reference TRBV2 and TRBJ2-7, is EPEVTQTPSHQVTQMGQEVILRCVPISNHLYFYWYRQILGQKVEFLVSFYNNEISEKSEIFDDQFSVERPDGSNFTLKIRSTKLEDSAMYFCASSEENEQYFGPGTRLTVT.

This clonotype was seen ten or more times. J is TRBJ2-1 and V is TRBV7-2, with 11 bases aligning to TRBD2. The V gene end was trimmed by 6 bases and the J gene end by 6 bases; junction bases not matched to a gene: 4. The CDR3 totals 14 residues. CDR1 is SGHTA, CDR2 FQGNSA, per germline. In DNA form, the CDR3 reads TGTGCCAGCAGGGTAGCGGGAGGGAGCAATGAGCAGTTCTTC. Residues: CASRVAGGSNEQFF.